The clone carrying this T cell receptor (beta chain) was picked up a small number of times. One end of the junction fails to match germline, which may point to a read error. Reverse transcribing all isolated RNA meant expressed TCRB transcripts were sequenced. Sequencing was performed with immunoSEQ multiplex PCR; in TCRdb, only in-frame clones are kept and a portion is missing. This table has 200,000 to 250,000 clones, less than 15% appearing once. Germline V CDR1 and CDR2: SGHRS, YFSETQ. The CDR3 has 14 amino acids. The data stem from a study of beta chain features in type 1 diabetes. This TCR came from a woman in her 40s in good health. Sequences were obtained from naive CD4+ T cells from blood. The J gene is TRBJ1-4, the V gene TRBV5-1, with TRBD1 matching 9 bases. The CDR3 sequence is CASSLDRGGEKLFF. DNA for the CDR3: TGCGCCAGCAGTTTGGACAGGGGCGGTGAAAAACTGTTTTTT. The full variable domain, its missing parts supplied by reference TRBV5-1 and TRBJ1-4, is KAGVTQTPRYLIKTRGQQVTLSCSPISGHRSVSWYQQTPGQGLQFLFEYFSETQRNKGNFPGRFSGRQFSNSRSEMNVSTLELGDSALYLCASSLDRGGEKLFFGSGTQLSVL.